The T cell receptor beta chain under discussion was sequenced for a study of control samples from healthy donors and cancer patients. The protocol was immunoSEQ multiplex PCR, while the TCRdb copy is restricted to in-frame clones and leaves out a portion. The sample carries approximately 90,000 clones, roughly nine tenths recorded once. CDR1 is LNHDA and CDR2 is SQIVND in the germline V gene (reference sequence). V shed 5 bases and J shed 4 bases, with 14 bases lying between them. CDR3 length: 14 residues. The clonotype originates from a man aged 25 to 40 in good health. The sample consisted of blood. The chain carries TRBV19 and TRBJ2-5, with D possibly being TRBD1 (6 bases). The chain's CDR3 is CASSVSDSRETQYF. CDR3 DNA sequence: TGTGCCAGTAGTGTATCGGACAGTAGAGAGACCCAGTACTTC.